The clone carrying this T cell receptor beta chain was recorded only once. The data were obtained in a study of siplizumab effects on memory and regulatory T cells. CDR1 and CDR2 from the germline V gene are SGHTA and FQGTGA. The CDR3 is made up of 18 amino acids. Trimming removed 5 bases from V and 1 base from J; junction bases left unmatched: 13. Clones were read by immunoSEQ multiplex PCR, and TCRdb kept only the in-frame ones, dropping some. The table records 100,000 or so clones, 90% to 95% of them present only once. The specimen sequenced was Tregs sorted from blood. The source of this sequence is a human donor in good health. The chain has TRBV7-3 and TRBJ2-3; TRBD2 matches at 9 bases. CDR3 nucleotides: TGTGCCAGCAGCAAATTACGGGGGAGGACTAGCGGCACAGATACGCAGTATTTT. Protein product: CASSKLRGRTSGTDTQYF.